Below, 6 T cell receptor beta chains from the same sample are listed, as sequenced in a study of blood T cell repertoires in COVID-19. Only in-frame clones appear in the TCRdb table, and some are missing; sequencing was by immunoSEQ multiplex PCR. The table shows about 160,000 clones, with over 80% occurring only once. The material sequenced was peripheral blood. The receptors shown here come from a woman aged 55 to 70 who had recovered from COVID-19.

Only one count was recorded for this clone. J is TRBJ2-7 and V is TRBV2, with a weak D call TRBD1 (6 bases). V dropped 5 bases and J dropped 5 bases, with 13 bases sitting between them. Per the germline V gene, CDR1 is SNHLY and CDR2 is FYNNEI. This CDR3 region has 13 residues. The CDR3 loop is CASSWTVPDEQYF. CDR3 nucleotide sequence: TGTGCCAGCAGTTGGACAGTACCGGACGAGCAGTACTTC. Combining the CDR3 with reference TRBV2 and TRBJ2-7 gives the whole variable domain EPEVTQTPSHQVTQMGQEVILRCVPISNHLYFYWYRQILGQKVEFLVSFYNNEISEKSEIFDDQFSVERPDGSNFTLKIRSTKLEDSAMYFCASSWTVPDEQYFGPGTRLTVT.

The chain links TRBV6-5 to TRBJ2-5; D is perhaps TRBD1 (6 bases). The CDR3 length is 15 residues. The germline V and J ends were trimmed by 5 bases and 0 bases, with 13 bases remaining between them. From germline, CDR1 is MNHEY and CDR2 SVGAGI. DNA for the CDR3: TGTGCCAGCAGTCTATCGGGACACCACCAAGAGACCCAGTACTTC. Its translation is CASSLSGHHQETQYF.

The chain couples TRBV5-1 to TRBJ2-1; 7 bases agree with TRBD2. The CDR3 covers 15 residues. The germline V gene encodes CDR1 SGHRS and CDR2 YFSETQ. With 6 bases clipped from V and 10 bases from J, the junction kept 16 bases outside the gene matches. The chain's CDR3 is CASIHGGGDSLEQFF. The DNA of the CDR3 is TGCGCCAGCATCCACGGCGGGGGAGATTCGTTAGAGCAGTTCTTC.

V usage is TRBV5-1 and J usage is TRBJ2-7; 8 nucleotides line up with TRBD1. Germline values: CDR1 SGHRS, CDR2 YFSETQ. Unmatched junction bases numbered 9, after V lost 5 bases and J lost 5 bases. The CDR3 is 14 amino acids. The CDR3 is CASRTGDLENEQYF. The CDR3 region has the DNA TGCGCCAGCAGGACAGGGGATCTTGAGAACGAGCAGTACTTC.

This CDR3 is CAISDKGQGDIQYF. The CDR3, as DNA: TGTGCCATCAGTGACAAGGGACAGGGGGACATTCAGTACTTC. The V gene is TRBV10-3, the J gene TRBJ2-4, with 11 bases aligning to TRBD1. CDR3 size: 14 residues. Germline CDR1 and CDR2: ENHRY and SYGVKD. The J segment lost 8 bases and the V segment lost 3 bases, leaving 3 bases of the junction unmatched.

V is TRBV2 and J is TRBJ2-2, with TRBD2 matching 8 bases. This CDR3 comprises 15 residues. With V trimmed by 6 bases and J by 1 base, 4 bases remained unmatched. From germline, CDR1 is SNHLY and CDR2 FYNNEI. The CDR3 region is CASREREMNTGELFF. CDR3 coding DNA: TGTGCCAGCAGGGAGCGGGAGATGAACACCGGGGAGCTGTTTTTT.